The next 20 T cell receptor beta chains were all read from a single sample in a study of T cell repertoires in cytomegalovirus infection. Using its own MiXCR run on the reads, TCRdb lists one record per CDR3 protein. Of some 920,000 distinct CDR3 sequences in the sample, approximately 31% were seen once. Their specific antigens are unknown. Sequencing used cultured CD8+ T cells from PBMCs, obtained from culture after CMV antigen stimulation. These receptors came from a human donor in good health (CMV status not recorded). Some clones in this sample may be carry-over from other donors' samples.

V is TRBV7-2 and J is TRBJ2-7; 8 nucleotides line up with TRBD1. V shed 4 bases, J shed 2 bases, and the junction held 7 bases outside the gene matches. The germline gives CDR1 SGHTA, CDR2 FQGNSA. CDR3 length: 15 residues. CDR3: CASSYDQGAAYEQYF. CDR3 coding DNA: TGTGCCAGCAGCTACGACCAGGGGGCCGCCTACGAGCAGTACTTC. Drawing the rest from reference TRBV7-2 and TRBJ2-7, the complete variable domain is GAGVSQSPSNKVTEKGKDVELRCDPISGHTALYWYRQSLGQGLEFLIYFQGNSAPDKSGLPSDRFSAERTGGSVSTLTIQRTQQEDSAVYLCASSYDQGAAYEQYFGPGTRLTVT.

There are a few counts of this clonotype. The genes are TRBV9 and TRBJ2-4; D gene ambiguous. This CDR3 has 17 residues. CDR1 is SGDLS and CDR2 is YYNGEE in the germline V gene. V was pared by 4 bases and J by 0 bases, with 17 bases between. CDR3 region: CASSPMLPGSAKNIQYF. DNA for the CDR3: TGTGCCAGCAGCCCTATGCTCCCGGGTTCAGCCAAAAACATTCAGTACTTC.

This clonotype was counted only a few times. CDR3 sequence: CASSLNSDQPQHF. Written as DNA, the CDR3 is TGCGCCAGCAGCCTCAATTCTGATCAGCCCCAGCATTTT. The rearrangement joins TRBV5-1 to TRBJ1-5; D remains unclear. CDR1 and CDR2 from the germline V gene are SGHRS and YFSETQ. The V and J ends lost 4 bases and 5 bases respectively, with 10 bases between them. CDR3 size: 13 residues.

This chain connects TRBV7-6 to TRBJ2-4; D not resolved. Trimming stripped 1 base from V and 2 bases from J, with 12 bases between. In germline, CDR1 is SGHVS, CDR2 FNYEAQ. The CDR3 is 16 amino acids. In nucleotides, the CDR3 is TGTGCCAGCAGCTTAGGCTGGGCGCCCCCCAAAAACATTCAGTACTTC. As protein: CASSLGWAPPKNIQYF.

V usage is TRBV20-1 and J usage is TRBJ2-5, with D unresolved. The V end lost 8 bases, the J end lost 6 bases, and 16 bases lay between the germline ends. The CDR3 is 12 residues long. Germline assignment: CDR1 DFQATT and CDR2 SNEGSKA (reference sequence). The CDR3 protein is CSSETSKQTQYF. The CDR3 DNA reads TGCAGTTCCGAGACTTCCAAACAGACCCAGTACTTC.

This clonotype was seen a handful of times. The V and J genes are TRBV27 and TRBJ1-5; 10 bases align to TRBD1. The V and J ends lost 5 bases and 4 bases, in that order; junction bases with no gene match: 5. CDR1 is MNHEY, CDR2 SMNVEV, per germline (reference sequence). The CDR3 has 15 residues. The CDR3 loop is CASSPGQGNNQPQHF. CDR3 coding DNA: TGTGCCAGCAGTCCGGGACAGGGGAATAATCAGCCCCAGCATTTT.

Comment on this clonotype: The junction shows a germline mismatch at one end, possibly a read error. The V gene is TRBV12-5, the J gene TRBJ2-7; TRBD1 matches 9 bases. Looked up from germline, CDR1 is LGHNT and CDR2 is FRNRAP. The length of the CDR3 is 17 residues. The DNA of the CDR3 is TGTGCTAGTGGCTTGGGACAGGGTCCCTCCTCCTACTACGAGCAGTACTTC. It yields the protein CASGLGQGPSSYYEQYF.

Only a few counts were recorded for this clonotype. This chain uses TRBV6-4 with TRBJ2-1, with 10 bases identical to TRBD2. The CDR3 extends over 14 amino acids. Germline values: CDR1 MRHNA, CDR2 SNTAGT. Losses at the gene ends were 3 bases for V and 4 bases for J; bases not matched to a gene: 0. The CDR3 spells CASSETSGYNEQFF. The CDR3 DNA follows: TGTGCCAGCAGTGAGACTAGCGGGTACAATGAGCAGTTCTTC.

The chain has TRBV6-1 and TRBJ2-2, with D perhaps matching TRBD1 (6 bases). Germline CDR1 MNHNS, CDR2 SASEGT. This CDR3 contains 14 residues. V gave up 4 bases and J gave up 4 bases, with 10 bases separating them. The CDR3 here is CASSVGDITGELFF. CDR3 nucleotide sequence: TGTGCCAGCAGTGTTGGGGACATCACCGGGGAGCTGTTTTTT.

This clonotype was counted once. J is TRBJ1-3 and V is TRBV4-1, with D uncertain. Germline CDR1 MGHRA, CDR2 YSYEKL. The CDR3 runs to 14 residues. V lost 6 bases and J lost 0, with 9 bases in between. The CDR3 nucleotides are TGCGCCAGCAGTCAGGTCTTCTCTGGAAACACCATATATTTT. Translated: CASSQVFSGNTIYF.

This clonotype was seen a few times. The chain carries TRBV6-1 and TRBJ2-1, with 8 positions matching TRBD1. The length of the CDR3 is 16 residues. After removal of 4 bases from V and 4 bases from J, the junction contained 9 bases not matched to a gene. Germline loops: CDR1 MNHNS, CDR2 SASEGT. The CDR3 spells CASSGGQDRLYNEQFF. CDR3 coding DNA: TGTGCCAGCAGTGGGGGACAGGATCGACTTTACAATGAGCAGTTCTTC.

The genes are TRBV5-1 and TRBJ2-3, with TRBD1 as a possible D gene (6 bases). V was shortened by 2 bases and J by 2 bases, with 12 bases between the two germline ends. This CDR3 has 15 amino acids. Germline V gene lookup returns CDR1 SGHRS and CDR2 YFSETQ. The CDR3 DNA reads TGCGCCAGCAGCTTCCAGGGGCGGCTCACAGATACGCAGTATTTT. Amino acid sequence: CASSFQGRLTDTQYF.

The rearrangement joins TRBV6-1 to TRBJ1-4, with D perhaps matching TRBD1 (6 bases). The V and J ends lost 5 bases and 8 bases respectively, with 18 bases between them. The CDR3 is 15 amino acids. Per the germline V gene, CDR1 is MNHNS and CDR2 is SASEGT. CDR3 DNA: TGTGCCAGCAGTTATTATCAGGGGTCGCAGGAAAAACTGTTTTTT. Translated: CASSYYQGSQEKLFF.

This clonotype was detected a few times. This chain links TRBV27 with TRBJ1-1, with a possible D match to TRBD1 (5 bases). Germline V gene data show CDR1 as MNHEY and CDR2 as SMNVEV (reference sequence). Trimming stripped 5 bases from V and 4 bases from J, with 14 bases between. The CDR3 is made up of 14 amino acids. The CDR3, as DNA: TGTGCCAGCAGTGCAGGGATCGGGGGCACTGAAGCTTTCTTT. It encodes CASSAGIGGTEAFF.

The genes are TRBV6-1 and TRBJ1-6; a weak D match, TRBD1 (5 bases). V was pared by 1 base and J by 7 bases, with 11 bases between. The length of the CDR3 is 15 residues. The germline gives CDR1 MNHNS, CDR2 SASEGT. The CDR3 DNA is TGTGCCAGCAGTGAAGAGGGGTCTGGAAATTCACCCCTCCACTTT. Translated: CASSEEGSGNSPLHF.

The V gene is TRBV28, the J gene TRBJ1-2; perhaps TRBD1 as D (6 bases). V lost 4 bases and J 5 bases, leaving 17 bases between the germline ends. Germline V gene lookup returns CDR1 MDHEN and CDR2 SYDVKM. There are 15 residues in the CDR3. CDR3 nucleotides: TGTGCCAGCAGTTCCCGGACAGATACAACGTATGGCTACACCTTC. Protein sequence: CASSSRTDTTYGYTF.

This clonotype was counted a few times. The chain is built from TRBV7-6 and TRBJ2-2, with D tentatively TRBD2 (5 bases). Germline CDR1 reads SGHVS; CDR2 reads FNYEAQ. Trimming took off 5 bases at V and 0 bases at J, with 16 bases between the two ends. The CDR3 covers 17 residues. The CDR3 bases are TGTGCCAGCAGCCCTATTCGGGAAAAAACGAACACCGGGGAGCTGTTTTTT. It is translated as CASSPIREKTNTGELFF.

The chain couples TRBV7-9 to TRBJ2-3; the D gene is possibly TRBD1 (5 bases). Germline values: CDR1 SEHNR, CDR2 FQNEAQ (reference sequence). The CDR3 loop spans 19 amino acids. Trimming left V 5 bases short and J 5 bases short, with 29 bases between. This CDR3 is CASSPYDRGPRSLVDTQYF. CDR3 sequence (DNA): TGTGCCAGCAGCCCGTACGATAGGGGTCCTCGCTCTTTGGTAGATACGCAGTATTTT.

Ten or more counts support this clonotype. The chain combines TRBV5-6 with TRBJ2-2; D uncertain. V shed 0 bases and J shed 7 bases, with 4 bases lying between them. Germline V gene lookup returns CDR1 SGHDT and CDR2 YYEEEE. CDR3 length equals 12 residues. As DNA, the CDR3 is TGTGCCAGCAGCTTGGTGCACGGGGAGCTGTTTTTT. This gives the protein CASSLVHGELFF.

The table lists this clonotype with a few counts. This rearrangement joins TRBV7-9 to TRBJ2-4; 9 bases match TRBD2. After removal of 5 bases from V and 8 bases from J, the junction contained 13 bases not matched to a gene. This CDR3 region has 16 residues. Germline V gene sequence: CDR1 SEHNR, CDR2 FQNEAQ (reference sequence). The CDR3 DNA follows: TGTGCCAGCAGCCTTTTGCGGGGGGGCGAGAGGGACATTCAGTACTTC. Translation gives CASSLLRGGERDIQYF. The whole variable domain, remainder taken from reference TRBV7-9 and TRBJ2-4, is DTGVSQNPRHKITKRGQNVTFRCDPISEHNRLYWYRQTLGQGPEFLTYFQNEAQLEKSRLLSDRFSAERPKGSFSTLEIQRTEQGDSAMYLCASSLLRGGERDIQYFGAGTRLSVL.